This TCR beta chain was sequenced for a study of beta chain features in type 1 diabetes. CDR1 and CDR2 (germline): SGHDN, FVKESK. V was clipped by 4 bases and J by 5 bases, with 8 bases between them. The CDR3 has 12 residues. In this sample, this clone turned up a few times. The isolated RNA, all of it, was reverse transcribed, so expressed TCRB transcripts were what got sequenced. Assay used: immunoSEQ multiplex PCR; TCRdb lists only in-frame clones, some missing. The sample contains 90,000 to 110,000 clones, 30% to 40% of which appear only once. Via the markers CD45RO/CCR7/CD25/CD127/CD95/CD27, stem cell-like memory, regulatory, central memory and naive CD4+ cells were sorted.

This chain links TRBV14 with TRBJ1-2; no firm D call. This receptor was taken from a woman aged 18 to 35 in good health. Sequenced input: stem cell memory CD4+ T cells from blood. The CDR3 DNA sequence: TGTGCCAGCAGCCTCGTTTTTTATGGCTACACCTTC. Protein sequence: CASSLVFYGYTF.